Shown below are 11 T cell receptor beta chains from a single sample sequenced in a study of blood T cell repertoires in COVID-19. Clones were read by immunoSEQ multiplex PCR, and TCRdb kept only the in-frame ones, dropping some. Of around 100,000 clones listed, 87% are singletons. Sequenced: peripheral blood. The receptors derive from a man aged 45 to 65 in a cohort sampled during active COVID-19.

J is TRBJ1-3 and V is TRBV6-5; a possible D gene is TRBD1 (6 bases). The CDR3 totals 15 residues. The germline CDR1 and CDR2 sequences are MNHEY and SVGAGI. V lost 6 bases and J lost 2, with 14 bases in between. The CDR3 region has the DNA TGTGCCAGCAGGGGAACAGGGTACGCTGGAAACACCATATATTTT. Translating it yields CASRGTGYAGNTIYF.

The CDR3, as DNA: TGTGCCAGCAGTGGAAATCAAGGGGGCAGAGCTTTCTTT. It codes for CASSGNQGGRAFF. The V and J genes are TRBV25-1 and TRBJ1-1; 7 bases are a match to TRBD1. Germline V gives CDR1 MGHDK, CDR2 SYGVNS. The CDR3 runs 13 residues. V trimming: 4 bases; J trimming: 10 bases; junction bases outside the gene matches: 9.

The DNA of the CDR3 is TGCGCCAGCAGCGTGGGGACAGGGGACGGCTACACCTTC. Its translation: CASSVGTGDGYTF. V is TRBV5-1 and J is TRBJ1-2; 10 positions agree with TRBD1. V was pared by 4 bases and J by 8 bases, with 5 bases of the junction left unmatched. CDR1 is SGHRS and CDR2 is YFSETQ in the germline V gene. This CDR3 is built from 13 residues.

The rearrangement joins TRBV18 to TRBJ2-1; a possible D gene is TRBD2 (5 bases). Germline V lookup: CDR1 KGHSH, CDR2 LQKENI. The CDR3 is 15 residues long. With 2 bases removed from V and 5 bases from J, the gap between germline ends came to 13 bases. DNA of the CDR3: TGTGCCAGCTCACCAGGGCGGGCCACGAACAATGAGCAGTTCTTC. Protein: CASSPGRATNNEQFF.

The V gene is TRBV28, the J gene TRBJ2-2, with TRBD2 as a possible D gene (5 bases). V lost 3 bases and J 1 base, leaving 6 bases between the germline ends. Germline V gene lookup returns CDR1 MDHEN and CDR2 SYDVKM. This CDR3 is 14 amino acids long. The chain's CDR3 is CASSFRGNTGELFF. CDR3 coding DNA: TGTGCCAGCAGTTTCCGGGGGAACACCGGGGAGCTGTTTTTT.

This chain connects TRBV6-2 or TRBV6-3 to TRBJ1-5; D ambiguous. Germline CDR1 and CDR2: MNHEY and SVGEGT. The CDR3 loop spans 14 amino acids. V shed 2 bases and J shed 0 bases, with 5 bases lying between them. The chain's CDR3 is CASSYSHSNQPQHF. The CDR3 bases are TGTGCCAGCAGTTACAGCCATAGCAATCAGCCCCAGCATTTT.

In regard to this clone: The junction departs from germline at one end; a sequencing error may be responsible. This chain joins TRBV6-5 and TRBJ1-5, with D perhaps TRBD1 (5 bases). This CDR3 region has 15 residues. Germline assignment: CDR1 MNHEY and CDR2 SVGAGI. This chain's CDR3 is CASSYYTGSSQPQHF. The CDR3 DNA follows: TGTGCCAGCAGTTACTATACAGGAAGCAGTCAGCCCCAGCATTTT.

CDR3 bases: TGTGCCAGCAGCTTAGACCCCCGACGGCAGGGGTATAATTCACCCCTCCACTTT. It is translated as CASSLDPRRQGYNSPLHF. The J gene is TRBJ1-6, the V gene TRBV11-2; TRBD1 might be the D (6 bases). V gave up 0 bases and J gave up 4 bases, with 16 bases separating them. The CDR3 loop spans 18 amino acids. Per the germline V gene, CDR1 is SGHAT and CDR2 is FQNNGV.

This clone was detected once. This chain connects TRBV12-3 or TRBV12-4 to TRBJ1-2; D might be TRBD1 (5 bases). The CDR3 has 13 residues. V lost 8 bases, J lost 3 bases, and 13 bases lay in between. This CDR3 reads CASGVEGHYGYTF. CDR3 nucleotide sequence: TGTGCCAGCGGAGTGGAGGGACACTATGGCTACACCTTC.

CDR3 region: CASSLASPGRETEAFF. The CDR3 DNA reads TGTGCCAGCAGCTTAGCGTCCCCAGGGCGAGAAACTGAAGCTTTCTTT. The chain recombines TRBV7-6 with TRBJ1-1; D may be TRBD1 (5 bases). The germline V and J ends were trimmed by 0 bases and 5 bases, with 16 bases remaining between them. CDR1 is SGHVS and CDR2 is FNYEAQ in the germline V gene. CDR3 length: 16 amino acids.

The V call is TRBV7-9, the J call TRBJ1-5, with D hard to call. V lost 5 bases, J lost 3 bases, and 11 bases lay in between. Germline values: CDR1 SEHNR, CDR2 FQNEAQ (reference sequence). The CDR3 has 14 residues. The CDR3 DNA reads as TGTGCCAGCAGCCCTGGAGGGCCCAATCAGCCCCAGCATTTT. Encoded protein: CASSPGGPNQPQHF. Full variable domain (missing parts from reference TRBV7-9 and TRBJ1-5): DTGVSQNPRHKITKRGQNVTFRCDPISEHNRLYWYRQTLGQGPEFLTYFQNEAQLEKSRLLSDRFSAERPKGSFSTLEIQRTEQGDSAMYLCASSPGGPNQPQHFGDGTRLSIL.